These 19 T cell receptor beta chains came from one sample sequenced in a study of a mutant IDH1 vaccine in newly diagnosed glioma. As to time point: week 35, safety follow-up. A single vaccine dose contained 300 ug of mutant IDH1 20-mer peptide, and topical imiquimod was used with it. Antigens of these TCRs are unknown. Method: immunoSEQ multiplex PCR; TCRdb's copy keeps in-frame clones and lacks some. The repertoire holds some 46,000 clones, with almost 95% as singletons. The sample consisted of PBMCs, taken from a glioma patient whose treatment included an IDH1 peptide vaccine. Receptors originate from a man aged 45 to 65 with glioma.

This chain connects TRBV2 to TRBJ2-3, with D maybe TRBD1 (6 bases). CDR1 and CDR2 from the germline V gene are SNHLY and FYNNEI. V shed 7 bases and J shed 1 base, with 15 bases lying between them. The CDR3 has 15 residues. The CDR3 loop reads CASIDQGTGTDTQYF. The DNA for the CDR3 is TGTGCCAGCATCGACCAGGGGACGGGCACAGATACGCAGTATTTT.

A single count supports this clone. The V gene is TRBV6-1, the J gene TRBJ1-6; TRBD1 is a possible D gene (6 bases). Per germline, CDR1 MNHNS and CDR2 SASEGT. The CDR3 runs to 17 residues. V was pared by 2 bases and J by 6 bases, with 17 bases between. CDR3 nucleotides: TGTGCCAGCAGTGAAAAAATTGGGGGACACATTAATTCACCCCTCCACTTT. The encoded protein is CASSEKIGGHINSPLHF.

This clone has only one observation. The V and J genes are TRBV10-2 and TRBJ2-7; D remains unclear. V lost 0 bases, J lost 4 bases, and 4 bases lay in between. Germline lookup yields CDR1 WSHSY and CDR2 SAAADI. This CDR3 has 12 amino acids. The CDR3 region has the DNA TGCGCCAGCAGTGAGTCCGGTTACGAGCAGTACTTC. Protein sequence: CASSESGYEQYF.

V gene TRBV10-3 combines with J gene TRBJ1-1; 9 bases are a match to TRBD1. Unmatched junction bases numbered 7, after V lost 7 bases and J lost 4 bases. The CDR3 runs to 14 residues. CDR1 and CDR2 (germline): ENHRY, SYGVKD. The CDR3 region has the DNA TGTGCCATCACCCGGACAGGGGTTGTCACTGAAGCTTTCTTT. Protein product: CAITRTGVVTEAFF.

This chain's CDR3 is CASSSLTGDSHEQYF. The CDR3 DNA reads as TGTGCCAGCAGCTCCCTGACAGGGGATTCCCACGAGCAGTACTTC. The gene calls are TRBV11-2 and TRBJ2-7, with 8 bases identical to TRBD1. Losses at the gene ends were 4 bases for V and 5 bases for J; bases not matched to a gene: 10. The germline CDR1 and CDR2 sequences are SGHAT and FQNNGV. CDR3 length: 15 amino acids.

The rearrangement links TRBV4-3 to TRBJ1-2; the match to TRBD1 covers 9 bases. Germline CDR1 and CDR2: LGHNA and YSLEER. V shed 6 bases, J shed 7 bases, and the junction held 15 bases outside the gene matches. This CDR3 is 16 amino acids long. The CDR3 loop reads CASRTAQGAEPVGYTF. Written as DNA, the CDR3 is TGCGCCAGCAGAACCGCACAGGGGGCAGAACCTGTTGGCTACACCTTC.

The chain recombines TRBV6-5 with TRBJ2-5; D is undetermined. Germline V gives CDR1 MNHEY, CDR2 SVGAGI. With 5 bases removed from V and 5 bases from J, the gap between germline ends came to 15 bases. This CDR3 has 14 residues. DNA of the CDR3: TGTGCCAGCAGTCACGGACGTTCAAGGGAGACCCAGTACTTC. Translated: CASSHGRSRETQYF.

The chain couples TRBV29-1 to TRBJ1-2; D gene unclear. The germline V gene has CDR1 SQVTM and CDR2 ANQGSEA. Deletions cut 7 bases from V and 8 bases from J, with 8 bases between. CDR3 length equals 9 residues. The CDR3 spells CSGIRGYTF. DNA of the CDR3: TGCAGCGGGATCAGAGGCTACACCTTC.

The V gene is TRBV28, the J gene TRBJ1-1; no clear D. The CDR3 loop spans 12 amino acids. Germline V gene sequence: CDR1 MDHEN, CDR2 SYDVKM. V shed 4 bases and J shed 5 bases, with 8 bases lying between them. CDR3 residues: CASSSPTTEAFF. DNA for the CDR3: TGTGCCAGCAGTTCTCCGACAACTGAAGCTTTCTTT.

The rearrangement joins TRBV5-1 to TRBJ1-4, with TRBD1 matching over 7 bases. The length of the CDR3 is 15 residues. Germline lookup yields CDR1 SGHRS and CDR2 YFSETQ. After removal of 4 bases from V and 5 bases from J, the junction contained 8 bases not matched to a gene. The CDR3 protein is CASSPWDSSNEKLFF. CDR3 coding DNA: TGCGCCAGCAGCCCGTGGGACAGTTCGAATGAAAAACTGTTTTTT.

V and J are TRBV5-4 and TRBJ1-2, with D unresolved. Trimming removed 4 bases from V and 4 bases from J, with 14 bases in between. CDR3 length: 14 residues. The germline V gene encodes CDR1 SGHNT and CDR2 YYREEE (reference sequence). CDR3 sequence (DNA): TGTGCCAGCAGCCCTGATGGTAGGACCTATGGCTACACCTTC. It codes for CASSPDGRTYGYTF.

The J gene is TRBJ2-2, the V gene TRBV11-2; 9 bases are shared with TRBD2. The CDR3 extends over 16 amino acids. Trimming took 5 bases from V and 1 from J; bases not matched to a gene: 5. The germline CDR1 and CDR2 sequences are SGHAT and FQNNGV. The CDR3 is CASSPAGGVNTGELFF. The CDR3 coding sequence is TGTGCCAGCAGCCCGGCGGGAGGGGTGAACACCGGGGAGCTGTTTTTT.

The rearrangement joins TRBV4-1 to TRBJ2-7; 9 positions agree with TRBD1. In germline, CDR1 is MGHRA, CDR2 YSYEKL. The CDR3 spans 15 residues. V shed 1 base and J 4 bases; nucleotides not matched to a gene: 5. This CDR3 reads CASSQVTGGFYEQYF. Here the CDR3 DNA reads TGCGCCAGCAGCCAAGTCACAGGGGGCTTTTACGAGCAGTACTTC.

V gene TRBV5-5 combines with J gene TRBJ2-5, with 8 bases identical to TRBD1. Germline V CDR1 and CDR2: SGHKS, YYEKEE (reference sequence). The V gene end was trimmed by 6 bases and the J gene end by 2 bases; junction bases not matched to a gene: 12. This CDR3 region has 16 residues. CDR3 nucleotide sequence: TGTGCCAGCACGTCCCGAGTGGGACAGGCACAAGAGACCCAGTACTTC. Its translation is CASTSRVGQAQETQYF.

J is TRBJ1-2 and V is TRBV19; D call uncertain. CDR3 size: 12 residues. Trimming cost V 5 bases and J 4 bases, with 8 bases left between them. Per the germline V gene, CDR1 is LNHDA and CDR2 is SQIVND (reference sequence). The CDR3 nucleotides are TGTGCCAGTAGTCCAAGGCTCTATGGCTACACCTTC. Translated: CASSPRLYGYTF. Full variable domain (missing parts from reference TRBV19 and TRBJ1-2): DGGITQSPKYLFRKEGQNVTLSCEQNLNHDAMYWYRQDPGQGLRLIYYSQIVNDFQKGDIAEGYSVSREKKESFPLTVTSAQKNPTAFYLCASSPRLYGYTFGSGTRLTVV.

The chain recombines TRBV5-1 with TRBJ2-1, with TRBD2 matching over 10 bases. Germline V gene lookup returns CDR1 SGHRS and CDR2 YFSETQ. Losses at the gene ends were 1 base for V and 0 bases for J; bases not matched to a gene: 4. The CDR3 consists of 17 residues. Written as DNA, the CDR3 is TGCGCCAGCAGCTTGTCAAGCGGGGGGGCCTCCTACAATGAGCAGTTCTTC. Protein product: CASSLSSGGASYNEQFF. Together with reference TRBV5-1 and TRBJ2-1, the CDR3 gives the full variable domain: KAGVTQTPRYLIKTRGQQVTLSCSPISGHRSVSWYQQTPGQGLQFLFEYFSETQRNKGNFPGRFSGRQFSNSRSEMNVSTLELGDSALYLCASSLSSGGASYNEQFFGPGTRLTVL.

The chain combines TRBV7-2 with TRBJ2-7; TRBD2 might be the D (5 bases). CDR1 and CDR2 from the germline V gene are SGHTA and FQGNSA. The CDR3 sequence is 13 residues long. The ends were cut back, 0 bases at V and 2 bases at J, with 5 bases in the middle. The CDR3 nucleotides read TGTGCCAGCAGCTTAGCGCGGGCCTACGAGCAGTACTTC. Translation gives CASSLARAYEQYF.

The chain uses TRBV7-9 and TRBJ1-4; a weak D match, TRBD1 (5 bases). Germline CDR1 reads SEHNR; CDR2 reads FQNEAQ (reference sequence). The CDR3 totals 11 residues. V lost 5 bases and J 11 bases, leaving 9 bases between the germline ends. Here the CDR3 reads CASSPDTKLFF. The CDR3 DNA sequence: TGTGCCAGCAGCCCGGACACGAAACTGTTTTTT.

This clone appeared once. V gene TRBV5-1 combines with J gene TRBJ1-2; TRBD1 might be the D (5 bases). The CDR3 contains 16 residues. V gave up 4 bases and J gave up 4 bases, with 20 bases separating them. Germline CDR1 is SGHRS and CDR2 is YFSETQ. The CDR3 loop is CASSALDTISAYGYTF. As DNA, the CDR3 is TGCGCCAGCAGCGCGCTGGACACCATCTCAGCCTATGGCTACACCTTC.